The sequence of this T cell receptor (beta chain) was determined in a study of T-cell reconstitution after alpha-beta-depleted transplantation in children. Study-wide findings and caveats: Several hundred expanded graft clones reportedly supplied alpha-beta T cells about two months after transplant. Recipient T cells and thymic progenitors that survived were the source of the high TCRbeta diversity seen at day 60 in some patients. T-cell numbers and diversity, one year after transplant, stemmed largely from T cells that were newly produced.

Unique molecular identifiers were used in preparing the TCRbeta library. TCRdb re-derived calls from the PCR reads in MiXCR, one entry per CDR3 protein. The table has 100,000 to 120,000 distinct CDR3 sequences, approximately 6.6% seen once. This CDR3 is built from 14 residues. J lost 2 bases, V lost 10 bases, and 10 bases had no gene match. CDR1 and CDR2 (germline): ENHRY, SYGVKD. As regards this clonotype: The target antigen is unknown. A much larger clone differs by one base, so this may be a read error.

The chain links TRBV10-3 to TRBJ2-7; TRBD2 matches 8 bases. Sequencing was performed on PBMCs, mostly from graft donor cells, taken 360 days after TCRalphabeta/CD19-depleted stem cell transplant. The clonotype comes from a male patient aged 2-15 years who had a stem cell transplant for acute lymphoblastic leukemia, so the T cells may come from the graft donor. The CDR3 DNA reads as TGTGCCAACAAGGCGGGGGGCTCAACCTACGAGCAGTACTTC. Protein sequence: CANKAGGSTYEQYF.